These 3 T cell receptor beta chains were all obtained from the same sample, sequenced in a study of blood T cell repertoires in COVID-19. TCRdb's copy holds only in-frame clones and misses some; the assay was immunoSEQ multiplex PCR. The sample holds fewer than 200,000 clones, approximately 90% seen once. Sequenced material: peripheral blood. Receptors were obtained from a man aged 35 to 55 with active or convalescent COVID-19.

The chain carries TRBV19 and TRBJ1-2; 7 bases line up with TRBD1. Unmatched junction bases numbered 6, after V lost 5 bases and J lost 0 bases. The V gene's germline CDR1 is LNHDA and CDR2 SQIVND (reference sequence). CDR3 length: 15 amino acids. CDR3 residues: CASSLTGTANYGYTF. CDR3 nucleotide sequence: TGTGCCAGTAGTCTGACCGGGACAGCTAACTATGGCTACACCTTC.

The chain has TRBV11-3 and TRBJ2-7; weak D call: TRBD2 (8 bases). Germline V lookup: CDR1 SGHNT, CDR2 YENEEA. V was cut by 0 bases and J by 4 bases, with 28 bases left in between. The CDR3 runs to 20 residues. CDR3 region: CASSLEHMAGGQHISYEQYF. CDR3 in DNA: TGTGCCAGCAGCTTAGAGCACATGGCGGGGGGACAGCACATTAGTTACGAGCAGTACTTC. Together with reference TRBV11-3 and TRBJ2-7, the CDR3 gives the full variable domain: EAGVVQSPRYKIIEKKQPVAFWCNPISGHNTLYWYLQNLGQGPELLIRYENEEAVDDSQLPKDRFSAERLKGVDSTLKIQPAELGDSAVYLCASSLEHMAGGQHISYEQYFGPGTRLTVT.

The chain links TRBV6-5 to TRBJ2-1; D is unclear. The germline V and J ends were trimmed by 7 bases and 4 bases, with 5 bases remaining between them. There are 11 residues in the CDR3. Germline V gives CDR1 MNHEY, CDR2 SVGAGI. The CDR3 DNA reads TGTGCCAGCAATCAATACAATGAGCAGTTCTTC. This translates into CASNQYNEQFF.